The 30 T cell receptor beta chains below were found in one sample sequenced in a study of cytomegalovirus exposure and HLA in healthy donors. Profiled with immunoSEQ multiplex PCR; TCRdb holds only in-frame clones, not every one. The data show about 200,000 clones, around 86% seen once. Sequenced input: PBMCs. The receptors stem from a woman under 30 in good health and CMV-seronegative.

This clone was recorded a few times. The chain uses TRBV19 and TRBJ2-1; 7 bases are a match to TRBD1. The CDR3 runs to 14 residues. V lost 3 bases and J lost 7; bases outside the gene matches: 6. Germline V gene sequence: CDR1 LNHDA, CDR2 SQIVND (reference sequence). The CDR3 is CASSIEGARNEQFF. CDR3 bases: TGTGCCAGTAGTATTGAGGGGGCGAGGAATGAGCAGTTCTTC.

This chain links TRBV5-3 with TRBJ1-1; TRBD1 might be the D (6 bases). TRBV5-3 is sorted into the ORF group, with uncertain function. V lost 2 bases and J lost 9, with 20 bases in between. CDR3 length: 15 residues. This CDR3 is CARSFYRVWKPQAFF. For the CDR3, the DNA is TGTGCCAGAAGCTTCTACAGGGTATGGAAACCACAAGCTTTCTTT.

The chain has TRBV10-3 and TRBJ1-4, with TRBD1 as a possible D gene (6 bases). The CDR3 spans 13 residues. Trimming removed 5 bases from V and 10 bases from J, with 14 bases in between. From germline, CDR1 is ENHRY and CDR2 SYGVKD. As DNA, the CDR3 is TGTGCCATCAGTATAGCAGGGGCTGGAAAACTGTTTTTT. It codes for CAISIAGAGKLFF.

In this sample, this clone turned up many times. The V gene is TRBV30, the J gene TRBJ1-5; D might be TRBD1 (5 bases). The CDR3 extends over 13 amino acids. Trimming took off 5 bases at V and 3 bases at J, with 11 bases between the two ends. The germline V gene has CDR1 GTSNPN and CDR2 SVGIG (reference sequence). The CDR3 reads CAWGHRINQPQHF. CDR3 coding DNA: TGTGCCTGGGGGCACAGGATCAATCAGCCCCAGCATTTT.

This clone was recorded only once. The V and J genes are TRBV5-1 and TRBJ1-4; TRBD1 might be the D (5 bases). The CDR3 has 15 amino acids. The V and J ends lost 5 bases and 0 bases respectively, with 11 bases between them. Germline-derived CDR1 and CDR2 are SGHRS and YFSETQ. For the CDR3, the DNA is TGCGCCAGCAGGAACTCAGGGACAACTAATGAAAAACTGTTTTTT. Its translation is CASRNSGTTNEKLFF. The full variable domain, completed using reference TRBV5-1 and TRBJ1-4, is KAGVTQTPRYLIKTRGQQVTLSCSPISGHRSVSWYQQTPGQGLQFLFEYFSETQRNKGNFPGRFSGRQFSNSRSEMNVSTLELGDSALYLCASRNSGTTNEKLFFGSGTQLSVL.

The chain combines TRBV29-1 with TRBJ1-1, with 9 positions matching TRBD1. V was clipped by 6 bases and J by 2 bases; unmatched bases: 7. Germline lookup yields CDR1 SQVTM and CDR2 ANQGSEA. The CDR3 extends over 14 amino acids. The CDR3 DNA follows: TGCAGCGTGGGAAGGACAGGGGCAAACACTGAAGCTTTCTTT. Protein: CSVGRTGANTEAFF.

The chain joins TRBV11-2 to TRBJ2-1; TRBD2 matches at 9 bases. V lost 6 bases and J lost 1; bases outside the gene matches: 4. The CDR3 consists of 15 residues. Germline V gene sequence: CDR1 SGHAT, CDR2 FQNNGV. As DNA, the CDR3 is TGTGCCAGCAGTCTAGCGGGAAATTCCTACAATGAGCAGTTCTTC. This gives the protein CASSLAGNSYNEQFF.

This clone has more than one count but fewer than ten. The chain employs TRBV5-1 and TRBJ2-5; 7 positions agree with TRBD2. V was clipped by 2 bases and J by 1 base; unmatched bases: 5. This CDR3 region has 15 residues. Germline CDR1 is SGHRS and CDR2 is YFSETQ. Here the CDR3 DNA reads TGCGCCAGCAGCTTAAGCGGGGTCTTCCAAGAGACCCAGTACTTC. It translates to CASSLSGVFQETQYF. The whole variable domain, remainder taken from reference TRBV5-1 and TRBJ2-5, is KAGVTQTPRYLIKTRGQQVTLSCSPISGHRSVSWYQQTPGQGLQFLFEYFSETQRNKGNFPGRFSGRQFSNSRSEMNVSTLELGDSALYLCASSLSGVFQETQYFGPGTRLLVL.

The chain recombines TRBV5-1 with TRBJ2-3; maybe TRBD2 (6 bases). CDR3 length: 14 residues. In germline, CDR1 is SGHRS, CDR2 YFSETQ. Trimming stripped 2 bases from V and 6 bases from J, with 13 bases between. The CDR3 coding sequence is TGCGCCAGCAGCTTCCCTGGGGGGAGGGATACGCAGTATTTT. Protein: CASSFPGGRDTQYF.

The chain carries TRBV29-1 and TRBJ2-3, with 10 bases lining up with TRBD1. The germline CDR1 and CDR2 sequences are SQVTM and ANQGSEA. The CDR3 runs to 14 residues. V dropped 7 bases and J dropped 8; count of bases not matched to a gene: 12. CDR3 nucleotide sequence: TGCAGCGCCCGCGGGGGACAGGGGCCCTCTACGCAGTATTTT. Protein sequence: CSARGGQGPSTQYF.

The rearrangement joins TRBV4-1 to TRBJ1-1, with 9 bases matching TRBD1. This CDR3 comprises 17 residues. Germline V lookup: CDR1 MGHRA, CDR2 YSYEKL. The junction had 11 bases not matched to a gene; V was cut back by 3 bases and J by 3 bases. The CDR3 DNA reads TGCGCCAGCAGCCAGGGAGGACAGGGGAGATTGGACACTGAAGCTTTCTTT. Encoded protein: CASSQGGQGRLDTEAFF.

CDR3 sequence (DNA): TGCGCCAGCAGCCCGACGCCGGAGGGCAACGCTACGCAGTATTTT. Translating gives CASSPTPEGNATQYF. The J gene is TRBJ2-3, the V gene TRBV4-1; D is possibly TRBD2 (6 bases). The V end was cut by 4 bases, the J end by 8 bases, with 19 bases between. This CDR3 has 15 residues. Germline V gene data show CDR1 as MGHRA and CDR2 as YSYEKL.

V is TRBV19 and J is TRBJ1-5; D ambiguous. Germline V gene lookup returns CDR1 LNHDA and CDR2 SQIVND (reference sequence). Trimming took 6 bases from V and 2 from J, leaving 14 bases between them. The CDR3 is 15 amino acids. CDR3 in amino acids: CASRSKPFGNQPQHF. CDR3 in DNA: TGTGCCAGTAGGAGCAAGCCGTTTGGCAATCAGCCCCAGCATTTT.

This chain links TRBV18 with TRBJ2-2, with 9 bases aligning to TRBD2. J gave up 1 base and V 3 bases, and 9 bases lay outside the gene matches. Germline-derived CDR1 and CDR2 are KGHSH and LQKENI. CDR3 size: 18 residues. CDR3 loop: CASSPSSGGPMNTGELFF. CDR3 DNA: TGTGCCAGCTCACCCTCCAGCGGGGGGCCGATGAACACCGGGGAGCTGTTTTTT.

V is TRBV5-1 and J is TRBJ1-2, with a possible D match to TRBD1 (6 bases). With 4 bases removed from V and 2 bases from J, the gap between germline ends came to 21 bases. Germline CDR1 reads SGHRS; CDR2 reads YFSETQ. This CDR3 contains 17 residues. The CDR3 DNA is TGCGCCAGCAGCCCGAAGGGGCTGGGGGCACGCAACTATGGCTACACCTTC. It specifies CASSPKGLGARNYGYTF.

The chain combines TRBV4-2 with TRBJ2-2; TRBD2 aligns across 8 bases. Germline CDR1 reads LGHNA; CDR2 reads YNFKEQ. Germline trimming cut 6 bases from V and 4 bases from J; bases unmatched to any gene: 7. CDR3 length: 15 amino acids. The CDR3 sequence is CASRFSGGGTGELFF. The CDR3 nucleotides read TGTGCCAGCAGGTTCTCCGGGGGGGGCACCGGGGAGCTGTTTTTT.

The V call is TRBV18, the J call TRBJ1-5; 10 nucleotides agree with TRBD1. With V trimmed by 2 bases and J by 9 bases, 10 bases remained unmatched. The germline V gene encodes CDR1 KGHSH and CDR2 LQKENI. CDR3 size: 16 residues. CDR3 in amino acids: CASSPKGTGVFMPQHF. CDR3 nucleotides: TGTGCCAGCTCACCAAAAGGGACAGGGGTGTTCATGCCCCAGCATTTT.

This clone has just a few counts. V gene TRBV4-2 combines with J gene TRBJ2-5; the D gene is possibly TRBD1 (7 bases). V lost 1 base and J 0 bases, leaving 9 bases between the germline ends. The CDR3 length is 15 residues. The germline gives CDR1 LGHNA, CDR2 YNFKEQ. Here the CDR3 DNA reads TGTGCCAGCAGCCAAGGCGGGACAGACCAAGAGACCCAGTACTTC. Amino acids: CASSQGGTDQETQYF.

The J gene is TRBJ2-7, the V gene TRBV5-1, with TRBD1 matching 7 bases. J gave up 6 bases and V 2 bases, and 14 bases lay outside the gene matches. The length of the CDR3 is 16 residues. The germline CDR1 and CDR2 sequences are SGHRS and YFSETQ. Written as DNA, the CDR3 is TGCGCCAGCAGCTTCCACGGGACAGCGTTCCCATCCGAGCAGTACTTC. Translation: CASSFHGTAFPSEQYF. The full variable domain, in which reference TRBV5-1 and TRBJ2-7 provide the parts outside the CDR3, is KAGVTQTPRYLIKTRGQQVTLSCSPISGHRSVSWYQQTPGQGLQFLFEYFSETQRNKGNFPGRFSGRQFSNSRSEMNVSTLELGDSALYLCASSFHGTAFPSEQYFGPGTRLTVT.

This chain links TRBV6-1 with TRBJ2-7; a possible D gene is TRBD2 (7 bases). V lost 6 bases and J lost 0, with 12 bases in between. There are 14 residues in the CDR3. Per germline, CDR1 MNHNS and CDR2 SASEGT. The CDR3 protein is CASREGGISYEQYF. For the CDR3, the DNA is TGTGCCAGCAGGGAGGGGGGGATCTCCTACGAGCAGTACTTC.

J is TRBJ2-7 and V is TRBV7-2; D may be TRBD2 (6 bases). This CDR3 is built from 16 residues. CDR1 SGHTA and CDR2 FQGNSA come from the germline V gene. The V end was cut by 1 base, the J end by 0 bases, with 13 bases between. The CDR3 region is CASSLGWGTGSYEQYF. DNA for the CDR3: TGTGCCAGCAGCTTAGGGTGGGGGACTGGCTCCTACGAGCAGTACTTC.

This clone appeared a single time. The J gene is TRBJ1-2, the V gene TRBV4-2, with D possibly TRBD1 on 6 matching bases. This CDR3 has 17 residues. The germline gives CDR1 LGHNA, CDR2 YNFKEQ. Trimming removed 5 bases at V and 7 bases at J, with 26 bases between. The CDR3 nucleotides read TGTGCCAGCAGCTCAACTTTTGCGAAACAGGGCAAATCTGGCTACACCTTC. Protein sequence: CASSSTFAKQGKSGYTF.

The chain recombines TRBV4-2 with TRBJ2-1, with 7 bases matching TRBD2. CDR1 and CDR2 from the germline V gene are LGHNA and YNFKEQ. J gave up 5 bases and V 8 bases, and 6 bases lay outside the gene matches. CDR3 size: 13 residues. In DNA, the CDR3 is TGTGCCAGCGCTAGCGGAGCCAACAATGAGCAGTTCTTC. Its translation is CASASGANNEQFF.

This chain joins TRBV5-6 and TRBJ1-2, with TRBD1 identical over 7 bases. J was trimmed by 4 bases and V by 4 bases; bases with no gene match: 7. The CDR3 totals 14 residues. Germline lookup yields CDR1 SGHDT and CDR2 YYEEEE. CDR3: CASSPGQEGYGYTF. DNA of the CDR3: TGTGCCAGCAGCCCCGGACAGGAGGGCTATGGCTACACCTTC.

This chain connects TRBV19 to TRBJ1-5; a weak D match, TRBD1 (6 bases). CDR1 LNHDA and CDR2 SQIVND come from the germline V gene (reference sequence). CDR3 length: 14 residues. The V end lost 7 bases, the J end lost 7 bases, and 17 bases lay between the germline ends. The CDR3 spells CASIRRGSGQPQHF. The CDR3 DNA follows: TGTGCCAGTATCCGCAGGGGCAGTGGGCAGCCCCAGCATTTT.

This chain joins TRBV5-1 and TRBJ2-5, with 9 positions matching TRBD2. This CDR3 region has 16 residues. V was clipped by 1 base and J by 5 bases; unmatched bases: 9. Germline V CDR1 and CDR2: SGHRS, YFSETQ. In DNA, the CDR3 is TGCGCCAGCAGCTTGCTTAGCGGGGGATCGAGGGAGACCCAGTACTTC. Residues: CASSLLSGGSRETQYF. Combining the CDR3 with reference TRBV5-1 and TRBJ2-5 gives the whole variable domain KAGVTQTPRYLIKTRGQQVTLSCSPISGHRSVSWYQQTPGQGLQFLFEYFSETQRNKGNFPGRFSGRQFSNSRSEMNVSTLELGDSALYLCASSLLSGGSRETQYFGPGTRLLVL.

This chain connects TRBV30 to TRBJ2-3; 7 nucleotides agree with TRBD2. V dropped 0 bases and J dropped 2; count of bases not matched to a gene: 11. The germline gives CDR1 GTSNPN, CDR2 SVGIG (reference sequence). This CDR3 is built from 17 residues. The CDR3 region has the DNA TGTGCCTGGAGTGTACGTAGTGGTGGGACTAACACAGATACGCAGTATTTT. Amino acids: CAWSVRSGGTNTDTQYF.

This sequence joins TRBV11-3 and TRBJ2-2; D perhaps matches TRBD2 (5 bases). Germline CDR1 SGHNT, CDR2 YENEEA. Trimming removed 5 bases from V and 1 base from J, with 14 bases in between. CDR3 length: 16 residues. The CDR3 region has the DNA TGTGCCAGCAGCGCCGATAGCGCCCTGAACACCGGGGAGCTGTTTTTT. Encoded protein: CASSADSALNTGELFF.

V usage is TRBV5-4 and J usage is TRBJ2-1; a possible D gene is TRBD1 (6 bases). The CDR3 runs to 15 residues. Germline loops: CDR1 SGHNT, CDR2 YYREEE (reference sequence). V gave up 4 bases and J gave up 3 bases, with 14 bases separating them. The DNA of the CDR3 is TGTGCCAGCAGCGCCGCCGGGACACACTACAATGAGCAGTTCTTC. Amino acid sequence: CASSAAGTHYNEQFF. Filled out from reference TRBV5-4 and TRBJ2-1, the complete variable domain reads ETGVTQSPTHLIKTRGQQVTLRCSSQSGHNTVSWYQQALGQGPQFIFQYYREEENGRGNFPPRFSGLQFPNYSSELNVNALELDDSALYLCASSAAGTHYNEQFFGPGTRLTVL.

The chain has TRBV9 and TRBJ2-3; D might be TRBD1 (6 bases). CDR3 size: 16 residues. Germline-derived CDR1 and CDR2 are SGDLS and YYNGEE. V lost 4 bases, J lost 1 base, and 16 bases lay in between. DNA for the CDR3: TGTGCCAGCAGCCCCGGGGTGGGGGCCGGCACAGATACGCAGTATTTT. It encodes CASSPGVGAGTDTQYF. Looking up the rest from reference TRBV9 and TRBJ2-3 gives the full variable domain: DSGVTQTPKHLITATGQRVTLRCSPRSGDLSVYWYQQSLDQGLQFLIQYYNGEERAKGNILERFSAQQFPDLHSELNLSSLELGDSALYFCASSPGVGAGTDTQYFGPGTRLTVL.